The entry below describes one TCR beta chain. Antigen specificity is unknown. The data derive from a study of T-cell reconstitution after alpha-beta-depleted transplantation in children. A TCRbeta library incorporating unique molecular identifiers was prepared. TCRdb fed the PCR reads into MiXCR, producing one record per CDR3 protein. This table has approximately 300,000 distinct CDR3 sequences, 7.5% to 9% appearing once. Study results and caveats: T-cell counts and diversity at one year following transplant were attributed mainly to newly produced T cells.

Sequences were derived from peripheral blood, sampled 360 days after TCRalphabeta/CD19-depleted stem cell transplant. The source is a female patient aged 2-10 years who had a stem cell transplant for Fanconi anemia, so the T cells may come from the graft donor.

Written as DNA, the CDR3 is TGTGCCATCAAAGGGACAGAGAACTATGGCTACACCTTC. Its protein is CAIKGTENYGYTF. The V and J genes are TRBV10-3 and TRBJ1-2; the match to TRBD1 covers 7 bases. CDR3 length: 13 residues. The V and J ends lost 7 bases and 2 bases, in that order; junction bases with no gene match: 4. Germline CDR1 and CDR2: ENHRY and SYGVKD.